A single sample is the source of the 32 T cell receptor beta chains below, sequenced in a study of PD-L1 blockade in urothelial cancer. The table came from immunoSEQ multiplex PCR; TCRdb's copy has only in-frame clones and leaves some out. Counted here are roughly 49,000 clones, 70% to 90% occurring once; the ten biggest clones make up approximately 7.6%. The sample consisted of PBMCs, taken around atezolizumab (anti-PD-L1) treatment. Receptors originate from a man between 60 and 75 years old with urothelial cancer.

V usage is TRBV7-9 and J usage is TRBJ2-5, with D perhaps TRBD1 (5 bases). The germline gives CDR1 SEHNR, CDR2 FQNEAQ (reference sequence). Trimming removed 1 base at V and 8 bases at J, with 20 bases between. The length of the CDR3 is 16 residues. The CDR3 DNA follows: TGTGCCAGCAGCTTAGGGTTCGCCAGGACAAGATTCACCCAGTACTTC. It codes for CASSLGFARTRFTQYF.

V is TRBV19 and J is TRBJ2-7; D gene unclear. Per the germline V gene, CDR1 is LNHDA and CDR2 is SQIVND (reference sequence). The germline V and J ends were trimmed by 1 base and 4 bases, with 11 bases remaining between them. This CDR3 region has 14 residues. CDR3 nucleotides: TGTGCCAGTAGTATAGCCCCGATCGGGTACGAGCAGTACTTC. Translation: CASSIAPIGYEQYF.

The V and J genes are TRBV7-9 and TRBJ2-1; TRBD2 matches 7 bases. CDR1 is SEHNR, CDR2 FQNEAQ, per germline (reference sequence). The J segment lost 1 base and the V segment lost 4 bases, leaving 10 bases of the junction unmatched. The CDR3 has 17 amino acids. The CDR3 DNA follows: TGTGCCAGCAGCTCGGATTTATTGGGGGGGTCCTACAATGAGCAGTTCTTC. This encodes CASSSDLLGGSYNEQFF.

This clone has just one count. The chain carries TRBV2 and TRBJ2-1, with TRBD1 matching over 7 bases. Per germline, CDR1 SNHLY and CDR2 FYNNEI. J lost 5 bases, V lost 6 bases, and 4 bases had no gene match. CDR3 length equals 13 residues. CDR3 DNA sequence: TGTGCCAGCAGGGGGACAGTCGACAATGAGCAGTTCTTC. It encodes CASRGTVDNEQFF.

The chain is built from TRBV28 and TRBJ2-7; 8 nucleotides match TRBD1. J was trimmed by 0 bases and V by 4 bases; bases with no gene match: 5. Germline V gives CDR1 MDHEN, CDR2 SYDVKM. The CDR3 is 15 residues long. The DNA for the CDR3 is TGTGCCAGCAGTTCCGCAGGGGGCGGCTCCTACGAGCAGTACTTC. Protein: CASSSAGGGSYEQYF.

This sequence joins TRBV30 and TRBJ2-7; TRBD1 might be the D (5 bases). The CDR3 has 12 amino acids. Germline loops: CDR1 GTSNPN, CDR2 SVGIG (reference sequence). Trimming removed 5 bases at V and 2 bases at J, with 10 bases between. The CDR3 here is CAWGATPYEQYF. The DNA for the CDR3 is TGTGCCTGGGGGGCCACCCCCTACGAGCAGTACTTC. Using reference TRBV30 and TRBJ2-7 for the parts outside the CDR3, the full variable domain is SQTIHQWPATLVQPVGSPLSLECTVEGTSNPNLYWYRQAAGRGLQLLFYSVGIGQISSEVPQNLSASRPQDRQFILSSKKLLLSDSGFYLCAWGATPYEQYFGPGTRLTVT.

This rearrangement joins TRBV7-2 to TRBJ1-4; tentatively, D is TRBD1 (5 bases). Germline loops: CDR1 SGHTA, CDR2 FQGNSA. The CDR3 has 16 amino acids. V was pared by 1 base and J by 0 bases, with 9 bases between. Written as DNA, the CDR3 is TGTGCCAGCAGCTTAGGGGCAGGGACAACTAATGAAAAACTGTTTTTT. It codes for CASSLGAGTTNEKLFF.

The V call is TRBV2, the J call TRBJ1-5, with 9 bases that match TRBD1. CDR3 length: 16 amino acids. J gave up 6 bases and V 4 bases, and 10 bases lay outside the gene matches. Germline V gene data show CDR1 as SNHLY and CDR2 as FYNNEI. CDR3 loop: CASSASSGTGSQPQHF. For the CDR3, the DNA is TGTGCCAGCAGTGCCTCAAGTGGGACAGGGAGTCAGCCCCAGCATTTT.

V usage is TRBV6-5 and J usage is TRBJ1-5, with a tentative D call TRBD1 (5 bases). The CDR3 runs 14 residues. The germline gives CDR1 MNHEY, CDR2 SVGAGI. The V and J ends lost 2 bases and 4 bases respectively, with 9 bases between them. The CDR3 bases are TGTGCCAGCAGTTACGCAGGGTCAAATCAGCCCCAGCATTTT. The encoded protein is CASSYAGSNQPQHF.

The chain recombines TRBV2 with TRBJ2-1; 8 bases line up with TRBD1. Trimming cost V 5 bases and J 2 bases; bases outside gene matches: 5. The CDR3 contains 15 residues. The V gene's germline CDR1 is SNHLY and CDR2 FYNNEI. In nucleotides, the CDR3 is TGTGCCAGCAGTCCAGACAGGGGTGCCTACAATGAGCAGTTCTTC. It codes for CASSPDRGAYNEQFF.

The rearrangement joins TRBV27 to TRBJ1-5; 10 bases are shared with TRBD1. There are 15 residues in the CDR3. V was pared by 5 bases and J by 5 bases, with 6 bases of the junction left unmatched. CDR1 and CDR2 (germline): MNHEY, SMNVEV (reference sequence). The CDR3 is CASSPDRGGHQPQHF. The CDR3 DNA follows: TGTGCCAGCAGTCCGGACAGGGGGGGCCATCAGCCCCAGCATTTT.

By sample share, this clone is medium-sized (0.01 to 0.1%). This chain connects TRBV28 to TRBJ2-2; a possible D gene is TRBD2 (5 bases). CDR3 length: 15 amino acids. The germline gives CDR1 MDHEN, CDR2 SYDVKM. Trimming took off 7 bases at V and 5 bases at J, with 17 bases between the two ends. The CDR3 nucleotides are TGTGCCAGCACAACGATTGTTGACTATACCGGGGAGCTGTTTTTT. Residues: CASTTIVDYTGELFF.

CDR3 bases: TGTGCCAGCACGTCGACAGGTAATCAGCCCCAGCATTTT. This codes for CASTSTGNQPQHF. The chain couples TRBV2 to TRBJ1-5, with a possible D match to TRBD1 (6 bases). Germline V gene lookup returns CDR1 SNHLY and CDR2 FYNNEI. V gave up 7 bases and J gave up 4 bases, with 11 bases separating them. The CDR3 sequence is 13 residues long.

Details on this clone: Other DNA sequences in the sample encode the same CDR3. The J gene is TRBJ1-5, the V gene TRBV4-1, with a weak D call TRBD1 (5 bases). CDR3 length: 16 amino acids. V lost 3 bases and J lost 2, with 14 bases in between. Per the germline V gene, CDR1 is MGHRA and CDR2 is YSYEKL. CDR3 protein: CASSQDGGLGNQPQHF. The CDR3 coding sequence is TGCGCCAGCAGCCAGGACGGGGGTCTGGGCAATCAGCCCCAGCATTTT.

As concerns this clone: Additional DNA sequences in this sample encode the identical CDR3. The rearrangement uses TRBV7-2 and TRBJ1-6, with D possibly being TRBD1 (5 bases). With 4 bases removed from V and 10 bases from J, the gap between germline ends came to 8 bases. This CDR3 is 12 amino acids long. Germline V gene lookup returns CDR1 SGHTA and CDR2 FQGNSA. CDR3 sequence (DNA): TGTGCCAGCAGCTCGGGGGACTCACCCCTCCACTTT. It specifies CASSSGDSPLHF.

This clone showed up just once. The CDR3 coding sequence is TGTGCCAGCAGGGAATTTTCTAGCGGAGGTTACGAGCAGTACTTC. Translating it yields CASREFSSGGYEQYF. The chain carries TRBV7-2 and TRBJ2-7; 7 bases match TRBD2. The CDR3 sequence is 15 residues long. V gave up 6 bases and J gave up 4 bases; unmatched junction bases: 12. CDR1 is SGHTA and CDR2 is FQGNSA in the germline V gene. Together with reference TRBV7-2 and TRBJ2-7, the CDR3 gives the full variable domain: GAGVSQSPSNKVTEKGKDVELRCDPISGHTALYWYRQSLGQGLEFLIYFQGNSAPDKSGLPSDRFSAERTGGSVSTLTIQRTQQEDSAVYLCASREFSSGGYEQYFGPGTRLTVT.

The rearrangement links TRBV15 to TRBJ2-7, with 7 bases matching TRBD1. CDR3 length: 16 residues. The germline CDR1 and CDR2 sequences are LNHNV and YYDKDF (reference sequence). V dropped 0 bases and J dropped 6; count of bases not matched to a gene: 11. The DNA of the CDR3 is TGTGCCACCAGCAGAGAAATTGGACAGGCCGCCCGCGAGCAGTACTTC. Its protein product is CATSREIGQAAREQYF.

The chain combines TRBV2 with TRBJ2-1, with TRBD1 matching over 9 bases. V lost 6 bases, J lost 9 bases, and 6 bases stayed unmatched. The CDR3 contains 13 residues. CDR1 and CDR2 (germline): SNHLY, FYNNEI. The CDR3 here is CASRMTGGSEQFF. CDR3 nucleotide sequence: TGTGCCAGCAGGATGACAGGGGGTAGTGAGCAGTTCTTC.

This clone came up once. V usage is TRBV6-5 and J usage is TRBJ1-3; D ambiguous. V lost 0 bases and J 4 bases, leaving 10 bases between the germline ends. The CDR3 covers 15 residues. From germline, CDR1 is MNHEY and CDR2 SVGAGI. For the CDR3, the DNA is TGTGCCAGCAGTTACTCGAGGGATATGGGAAACACCATATATTTT. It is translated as CASSYSRDMGNTIYF.

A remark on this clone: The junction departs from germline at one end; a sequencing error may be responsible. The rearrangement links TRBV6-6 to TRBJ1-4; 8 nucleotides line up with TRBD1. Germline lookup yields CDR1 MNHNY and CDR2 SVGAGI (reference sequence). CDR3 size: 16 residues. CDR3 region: CASRDTGGPTNEELFF. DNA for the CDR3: TGTGCCAGCAGGGACACAGGGGGACCAACTAATGAAGAACTGTTTTTT.

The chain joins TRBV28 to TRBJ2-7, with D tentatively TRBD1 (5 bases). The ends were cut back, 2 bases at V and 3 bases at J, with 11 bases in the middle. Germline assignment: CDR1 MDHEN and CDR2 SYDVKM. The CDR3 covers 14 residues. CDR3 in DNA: TGTGCCAGCAGTTTAAGCTCAGGGTACTACGAGCAGTACTTC. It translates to CASSLSSGYYEQYF.

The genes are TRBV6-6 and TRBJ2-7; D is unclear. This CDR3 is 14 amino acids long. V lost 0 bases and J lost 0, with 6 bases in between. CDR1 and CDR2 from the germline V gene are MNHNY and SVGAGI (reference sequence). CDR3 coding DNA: TGTGCCAGCAGTTACTCTAGTAGCTCCTACGAGCAGTACTTC. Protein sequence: CASSYSSSSYEQYF.

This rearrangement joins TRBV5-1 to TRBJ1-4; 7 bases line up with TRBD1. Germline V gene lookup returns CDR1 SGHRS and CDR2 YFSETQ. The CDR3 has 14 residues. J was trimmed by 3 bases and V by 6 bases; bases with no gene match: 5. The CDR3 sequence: CASTGDRPNEKLFF. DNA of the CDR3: TGCGCCAGCACCGGGGACAGACCTAATGAAAAACTGTTTTTT.

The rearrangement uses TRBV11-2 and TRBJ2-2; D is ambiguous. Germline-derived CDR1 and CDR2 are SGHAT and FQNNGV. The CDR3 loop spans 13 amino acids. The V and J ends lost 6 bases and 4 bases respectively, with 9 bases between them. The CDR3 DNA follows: TGTGCCAGCAGGAGACTCTCCACCGGGGAGCTGTTTTTT. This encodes CASRRLSTGELFF.

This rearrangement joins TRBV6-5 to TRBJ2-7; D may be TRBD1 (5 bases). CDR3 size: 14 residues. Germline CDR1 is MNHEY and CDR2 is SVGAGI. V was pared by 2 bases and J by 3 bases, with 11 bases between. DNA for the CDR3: TGTGCCAGCAGTTACGGGCTGGGGCTCTACGAGCAGTACTTC. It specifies CASSYGLGLYEQYF.

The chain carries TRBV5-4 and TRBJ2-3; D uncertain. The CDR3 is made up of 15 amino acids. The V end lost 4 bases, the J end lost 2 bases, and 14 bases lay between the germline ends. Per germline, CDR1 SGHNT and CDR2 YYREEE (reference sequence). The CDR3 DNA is TGTGCCAGCAGCGCTCCCGAACAGCACACAGATACGCAGTATTTT. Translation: CASSAPEQHTDTQYF.

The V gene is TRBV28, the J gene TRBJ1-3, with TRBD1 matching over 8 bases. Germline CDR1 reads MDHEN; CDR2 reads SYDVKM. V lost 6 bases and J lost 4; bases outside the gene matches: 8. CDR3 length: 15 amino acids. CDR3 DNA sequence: TGTGCCAGCAGCTCAGGGGGCGAGGGCGGAAACACCATATATTTT. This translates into CASSSGGEGGNTIYF.

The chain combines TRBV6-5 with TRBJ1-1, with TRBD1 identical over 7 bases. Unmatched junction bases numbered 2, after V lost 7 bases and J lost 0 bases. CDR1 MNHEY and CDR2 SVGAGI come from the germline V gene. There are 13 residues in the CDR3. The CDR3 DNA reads TGTGCCAGCACTGACAGGGTGAACACTGAAGCTTTCTTT. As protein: CASTDRVNTEAFF.

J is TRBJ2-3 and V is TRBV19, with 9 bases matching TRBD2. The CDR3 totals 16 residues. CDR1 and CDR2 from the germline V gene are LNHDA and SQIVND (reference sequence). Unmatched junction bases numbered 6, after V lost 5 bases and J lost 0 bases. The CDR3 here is CASSGRLAASTDTQYF. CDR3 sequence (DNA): TGTGCCAGTAGTGGCCGACTAGCGGCTAGCACAGATACGCAGTATTTT.

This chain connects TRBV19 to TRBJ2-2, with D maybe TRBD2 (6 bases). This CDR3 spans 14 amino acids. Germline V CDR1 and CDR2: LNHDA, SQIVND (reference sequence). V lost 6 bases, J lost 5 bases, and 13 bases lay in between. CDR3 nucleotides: TGTGCCAGTAGCCCTCGGAGGGCAACCGGGGAGCTGTTTTTT. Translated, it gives CASSPRRATGELFF.

CDR3 loop: CAGGQYMNTEAFF. CDR3 bases: TGTGCCGGAGGACAGTACATGAACACTGAAGCTTTCTTT. This chain uses TRBV6-1 with TRBJ1-1; a weak D match, TRBD1 (6 bases). This CDR3 contains 13 residues. Germline CDR1 and CDR2: MNHNS and SASEGT. V was shortened by 11 bases and J by 0 bases, with 13 bases between the two germline ends.

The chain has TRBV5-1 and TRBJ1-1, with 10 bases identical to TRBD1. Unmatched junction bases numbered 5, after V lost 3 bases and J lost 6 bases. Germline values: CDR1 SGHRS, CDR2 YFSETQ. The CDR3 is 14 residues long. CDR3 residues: CASSWTGGGSEAFF. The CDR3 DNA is TGCGCCAGCAGCTGGACAGGGGGAGGATCTGAAGCTTTCTTT.